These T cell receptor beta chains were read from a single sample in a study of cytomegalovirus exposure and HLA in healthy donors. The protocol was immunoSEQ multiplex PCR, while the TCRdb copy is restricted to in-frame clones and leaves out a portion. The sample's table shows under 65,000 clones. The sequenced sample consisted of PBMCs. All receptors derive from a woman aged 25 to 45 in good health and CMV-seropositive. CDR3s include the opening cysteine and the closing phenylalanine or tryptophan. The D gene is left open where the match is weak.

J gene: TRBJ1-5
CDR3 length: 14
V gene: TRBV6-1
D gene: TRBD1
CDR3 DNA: TGTGCCAGCAGTGGACAGGGGTATAATCAGCCCCAGCATTTT
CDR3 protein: CASSGQGYNQPQHF

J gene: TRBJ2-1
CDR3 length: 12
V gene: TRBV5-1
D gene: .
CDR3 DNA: TGCGCCAGCAGCCAAGGGGGAAGAGAGCAGTTCTTC
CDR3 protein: CASSQGGREQFF

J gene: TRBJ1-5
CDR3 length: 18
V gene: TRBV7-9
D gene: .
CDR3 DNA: TGTGCCAGCAGCCCCCACCCCGGAGGGGGGGATTGGGCCCAGCCCCAGCATTTT
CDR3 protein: CASSPHPGGGDWAQPQHF

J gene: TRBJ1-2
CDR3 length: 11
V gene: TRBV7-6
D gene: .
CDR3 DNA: TGTGCCAGCAGCACAGGGTCCGGCTACACCTTC
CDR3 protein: CASSTGSGYTF

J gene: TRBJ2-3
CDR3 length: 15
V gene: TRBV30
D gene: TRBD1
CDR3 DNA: TGTGCCGGGAGTCGACCGGGACAGGGAGCCGATACGCAGTATTTT
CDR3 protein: CAGSRPGQGADTQYF

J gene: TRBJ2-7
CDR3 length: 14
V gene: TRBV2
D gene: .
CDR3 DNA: TGTGCCAGCAGTGACAGCCGGGGGACCTACGAGCAGTACTTC
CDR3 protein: CASSDSRGTYEQYF

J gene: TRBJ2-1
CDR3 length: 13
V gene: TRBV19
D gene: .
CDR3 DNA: TGTGCCAGTAGTTCGGGGGTGGGGGATGAGCAGTTCTTC
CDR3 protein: CASSSGVGDEQFF

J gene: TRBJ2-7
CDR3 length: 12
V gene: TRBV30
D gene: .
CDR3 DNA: TGTGCCTGGAGCAGCGGAGACTACGAGCAGTACTTC
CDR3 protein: CAWSSGDYEQYF

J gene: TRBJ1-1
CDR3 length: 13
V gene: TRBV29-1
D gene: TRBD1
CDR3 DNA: TGCAGCTCTGGACAGGGTGTACGGACTGAAGCTTTCTTT
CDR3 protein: CSSGQGVRTEAFF

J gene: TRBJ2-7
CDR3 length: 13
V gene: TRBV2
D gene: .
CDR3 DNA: TGTGCCAGCAGGATCTTGGGCAACTACGAGCAGTACTTC
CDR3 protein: CASRILGNYEQYF

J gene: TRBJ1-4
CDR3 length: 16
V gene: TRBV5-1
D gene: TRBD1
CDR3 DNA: TGCGCCAGCAGCTTGTCCGGACAGGGTAGTGGGGAAAAACTGTTTTTT
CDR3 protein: CASSLSGQGSGEKLFF

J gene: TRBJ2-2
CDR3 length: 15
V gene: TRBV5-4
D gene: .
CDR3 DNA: TGTGCCAGCAGCTTGGGTCGCGGGGACACCGGGGAGCTGTTTTTT
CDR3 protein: CASSLGRGDTGELFF

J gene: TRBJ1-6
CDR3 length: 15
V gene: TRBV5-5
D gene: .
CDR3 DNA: TGTGCCAGCAGTTTGGACCTCTACCCCAATTCACCCCTCTACTTT
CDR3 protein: CASSLDLYPNSPLYF

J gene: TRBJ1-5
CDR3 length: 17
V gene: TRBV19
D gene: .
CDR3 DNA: TGTGCCAGTAGTACCACCCCACAACAGTGGAGCAATCAGCCCCAGCATTTT
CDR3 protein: CASSTTPQQWSNQPQHF

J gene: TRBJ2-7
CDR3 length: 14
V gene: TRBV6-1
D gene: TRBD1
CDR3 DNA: TGTGCCAGCAGCCTGACCGGACAGGGTTACGAGCAGTACTTC
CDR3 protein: CASSLTGQGYEQYF

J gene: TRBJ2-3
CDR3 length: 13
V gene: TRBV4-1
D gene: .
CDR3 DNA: TGCGCCAGCAGCCAAGGAGATCGGACGGGACAGTATTTT
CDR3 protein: CASSQGDRTGQYF

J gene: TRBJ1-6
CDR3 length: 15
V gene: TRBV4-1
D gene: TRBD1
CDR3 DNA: TGCGCCAGCAGCCTAGGACAGGGGTATCGATCACCCCTCCACTTT
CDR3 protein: CASSLGQGYRSPLHF

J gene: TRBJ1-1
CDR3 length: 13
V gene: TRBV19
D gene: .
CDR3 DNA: TGTGCCAGTAGTACAACTGAGGACACTGAAGCTTTCTTT
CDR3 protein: CASSTTEDTEAFF

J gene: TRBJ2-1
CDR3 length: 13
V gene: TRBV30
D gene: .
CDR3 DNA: TGTGCCTGGTCGGGGTGGGGAGTCAATGAGCAGTTCTTC
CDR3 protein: CAWSGWGVNEQFF

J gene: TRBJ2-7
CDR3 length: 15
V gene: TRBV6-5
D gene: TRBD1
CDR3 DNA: TGTGCCAGCAGTTATTCCACAGGGGCCTCCTACGAGCAGTACTTC
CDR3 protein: CASSYSTGASYEQYF

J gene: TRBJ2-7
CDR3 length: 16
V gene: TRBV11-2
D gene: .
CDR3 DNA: TGTGCCAGCAGCTTAGATAGGAGCGCCAGCTCCTACGAGCAGTACTTC
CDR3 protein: CASSLDRSASSYEQYF

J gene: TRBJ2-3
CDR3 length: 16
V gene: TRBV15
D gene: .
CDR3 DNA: TGTGCCACCAGCAGAGCCGACTTCCTAAACACAGATACGCAGTATTTT
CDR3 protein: CATSRADFLNTDTQYF

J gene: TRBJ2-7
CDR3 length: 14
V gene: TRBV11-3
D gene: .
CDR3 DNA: TGTGCCAGCAGCAATGACAGGATCCGCTACGAGCAGTACTTC
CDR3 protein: CASSNDRIRYEQYF

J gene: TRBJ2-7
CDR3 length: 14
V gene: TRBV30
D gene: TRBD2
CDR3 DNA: TGTGCCTCTAAAGCGGGACGGAGCTCCTACGAGCAGTACTTC
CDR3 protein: CASKAGRSSYEQYF

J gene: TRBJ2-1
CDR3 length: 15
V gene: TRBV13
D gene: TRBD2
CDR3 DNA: TGTGCCAGCAGCTTATGGACTAGCGGATACAATGAGCAGTTCTTC
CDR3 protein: CASSLWTSGYNEQFF

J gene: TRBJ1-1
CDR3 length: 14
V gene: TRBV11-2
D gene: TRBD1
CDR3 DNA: TGTGCCAGCAGCTCCCAGGGGGCGCGCACTGAAGCTTTCTTT
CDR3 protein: CASSSQGARTEAFF

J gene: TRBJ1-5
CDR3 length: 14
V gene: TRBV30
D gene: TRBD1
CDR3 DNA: TGTGCCTGGAGGGACAGGGGTAGCAATCAGCCCCAGCATTTT
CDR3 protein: CAWRDRGSNQPQHF

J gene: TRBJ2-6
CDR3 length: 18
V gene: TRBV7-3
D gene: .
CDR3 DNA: TGTGCCAGCAGCTTGGTCGGGTTGAGGATGTCTGGGGCCAACGTCCTGACTTTC
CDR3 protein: CASSLVGLRMSGANVLTF

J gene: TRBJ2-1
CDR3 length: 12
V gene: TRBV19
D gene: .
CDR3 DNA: TGTGCCGTGAGGGGACTTTACAATGAGCAGTTCTTC
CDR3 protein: CAVRGLYNEQFF

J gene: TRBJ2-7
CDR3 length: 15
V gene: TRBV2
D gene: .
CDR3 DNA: TGTGCCAGCAGGAGTGGTGCAGGGAATAGATACGAGCAGTACTTC
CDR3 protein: CASRSGAGNRYEQYF

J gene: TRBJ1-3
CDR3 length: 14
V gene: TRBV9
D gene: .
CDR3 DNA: TGTGCCAGCAGCTTGGGAGGGGTTGGAAACACCATATATTTT
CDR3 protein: CASSLGGVGNTIYF

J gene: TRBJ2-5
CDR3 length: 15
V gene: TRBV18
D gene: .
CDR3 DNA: TGTGCCAGCTCACCACTTCACAACATTAAAGAGACCCAGTACTTC
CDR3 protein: CASSPLHNIKETQYF

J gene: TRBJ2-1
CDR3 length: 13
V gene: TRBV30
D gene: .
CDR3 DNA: TGTGCCACGAGGGAGTACAGCTACAATGAGCAGTTCTTC
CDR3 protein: CATREYSYNEQFF

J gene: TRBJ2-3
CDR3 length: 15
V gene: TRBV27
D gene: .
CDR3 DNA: TGTGCCAGCAGTTTATATGCAGGCCGCACAGATACGCAGTATTTT
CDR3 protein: CASSLYAGRTDTQYF

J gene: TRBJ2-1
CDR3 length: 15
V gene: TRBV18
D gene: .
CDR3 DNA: TGTGCCAGCTCACCAGCAGCTAGCGCGGCCGGGGAGCAGTTCTTC
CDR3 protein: CASSPAASAAGEQFF

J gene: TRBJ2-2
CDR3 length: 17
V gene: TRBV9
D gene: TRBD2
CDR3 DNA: TGTGCCAGCAGCGTAGGGGCTAGCGGGGGGAACACCGGGGAGCTGTTTTTT
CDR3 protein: CASSVGASGGNTGELFF

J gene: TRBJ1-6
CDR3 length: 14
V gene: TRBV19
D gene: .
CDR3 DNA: TGTGCCAGTAGACCACAGGGATATAATTCACCCCTCCACTTT
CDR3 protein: CASRPQGYNSPLHF

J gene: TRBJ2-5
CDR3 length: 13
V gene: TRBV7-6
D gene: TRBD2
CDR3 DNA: TGTGCCAGCACACGGGAGGACCAAGAGACCCAGTACTTC
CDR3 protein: CASTREDQETQYF

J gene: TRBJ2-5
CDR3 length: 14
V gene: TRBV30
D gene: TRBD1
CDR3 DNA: TGTGCCTGGTCCCGGGACAGGAAGCAAGAGACCCAGTACTTC
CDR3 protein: CAWSRDRKQETQYF

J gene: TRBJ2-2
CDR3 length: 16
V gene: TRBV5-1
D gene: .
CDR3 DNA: TGCGCCAGCAGCTTCTCGGGACTCCGGGGGACCGGGGAGCTGTTTTTT
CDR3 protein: CASSFSGLRGTGELFF

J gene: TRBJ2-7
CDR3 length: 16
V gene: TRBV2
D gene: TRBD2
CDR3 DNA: TGTGCCAGCAGGGCTCTTAGCGGGAGACCCCCTCGAGGGCAGTACTTC
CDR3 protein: CASRALSGRPPRGQYF

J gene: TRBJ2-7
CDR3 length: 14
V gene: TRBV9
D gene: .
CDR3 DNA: TGTGCCAGCAGCGCGGGGGGCTGGCCCTACGAGCAGTACTTC
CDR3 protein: CASSAGGWPYEQYF

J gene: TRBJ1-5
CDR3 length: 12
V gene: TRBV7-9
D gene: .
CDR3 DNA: TGTGCCAGCAGCTTAGGGAGTCAGCCCCAGCATTTT
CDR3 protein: CASSLGSQPQHF

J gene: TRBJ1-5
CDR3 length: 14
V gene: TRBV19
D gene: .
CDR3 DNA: TGTGCCAGTGAAGAGGGAGGTGGCAATCAGCCCCAGCATTTT
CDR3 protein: CASEEGGGNQPQHF

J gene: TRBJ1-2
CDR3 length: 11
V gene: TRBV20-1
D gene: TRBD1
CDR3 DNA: TGCAGCACCTCTGGGACAGGTGGTTACACCTTC
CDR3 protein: CSTSGTGGYTF

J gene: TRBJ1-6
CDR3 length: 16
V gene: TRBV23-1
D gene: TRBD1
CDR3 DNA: TGCGCCAGCAGTCAACGGACAGGGGCGACTAATTCACCCCTCCACTTT
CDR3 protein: CASSQRTGATNSPLHF

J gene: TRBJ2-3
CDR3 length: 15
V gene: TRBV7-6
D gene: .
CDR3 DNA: TGTGCCAGCAGCTTAGTAGAAATCCCCACAGATACGCAGTATTTT
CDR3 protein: CASSLVEIPTDTQYF

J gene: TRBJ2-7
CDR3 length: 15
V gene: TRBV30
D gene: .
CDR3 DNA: TGTGCCTGGAGGAATCCAGGGTCTCTGAGCTACGAGCAGTACTTC
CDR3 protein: CAWRNPGSLSYEQYF

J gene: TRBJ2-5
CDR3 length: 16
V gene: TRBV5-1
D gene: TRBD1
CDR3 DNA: TGCGCCAGCAGCACAGGGACAGGGGCCCCCCAAGAGACCCAGTACTTC
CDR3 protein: CASSTGTGAPQETQYF

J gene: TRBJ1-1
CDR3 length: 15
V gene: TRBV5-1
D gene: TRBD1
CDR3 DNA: TGCGCCAGCAGCTTGCGACAGGGGGGGAACACTGAAGCTTTCTTT
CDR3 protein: CASSLRQGGNTEAFF

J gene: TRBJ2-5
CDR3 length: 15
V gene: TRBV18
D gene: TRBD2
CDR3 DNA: TGTGCCAGCTCACTCGAGGGGACTAGGCAAGAGACCCAGTACTTC
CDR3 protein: CASSLEGTRQETQYF

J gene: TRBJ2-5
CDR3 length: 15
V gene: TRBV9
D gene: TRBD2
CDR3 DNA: TGTGCCAGCAGCGTAGGACTAGCGGGAGTTGGGACCCAGTACTTC
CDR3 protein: CASSVGLAGVGTQYF

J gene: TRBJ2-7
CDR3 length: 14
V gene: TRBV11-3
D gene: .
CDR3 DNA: TGTGCCAGCAGCTTAGGAGCAGGGGCCTACGAGCAGTACTTC
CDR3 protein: CASSLGAGAYEQYF

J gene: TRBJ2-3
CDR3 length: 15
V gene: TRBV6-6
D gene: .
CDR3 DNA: TGTGCCAGCAACAGACCCACCGGGGGAGCAGATACGCAGTATTTT
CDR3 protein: CASNRPTGGADTQYF

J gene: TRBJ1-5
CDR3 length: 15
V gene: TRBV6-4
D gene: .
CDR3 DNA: TGTGCCAGCAGTGAGGGGCAGGGAGGAGGACAGCCCCAGCATTTT
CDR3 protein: CASSEGQGGGQPQHF

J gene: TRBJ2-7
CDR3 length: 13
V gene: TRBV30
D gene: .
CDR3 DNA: TGTGCCTGGAGTGTTGGGGCAGCCTACGAGCAGTACTTC
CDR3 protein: CAWSVGAAYEQYF

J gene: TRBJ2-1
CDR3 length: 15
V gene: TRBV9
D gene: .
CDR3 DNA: TGTGCCAGCAGCGTAGATCCAAGCTCCGACAATGAGCAGTTCTTC
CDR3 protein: CASSVDPSSDNEQFF